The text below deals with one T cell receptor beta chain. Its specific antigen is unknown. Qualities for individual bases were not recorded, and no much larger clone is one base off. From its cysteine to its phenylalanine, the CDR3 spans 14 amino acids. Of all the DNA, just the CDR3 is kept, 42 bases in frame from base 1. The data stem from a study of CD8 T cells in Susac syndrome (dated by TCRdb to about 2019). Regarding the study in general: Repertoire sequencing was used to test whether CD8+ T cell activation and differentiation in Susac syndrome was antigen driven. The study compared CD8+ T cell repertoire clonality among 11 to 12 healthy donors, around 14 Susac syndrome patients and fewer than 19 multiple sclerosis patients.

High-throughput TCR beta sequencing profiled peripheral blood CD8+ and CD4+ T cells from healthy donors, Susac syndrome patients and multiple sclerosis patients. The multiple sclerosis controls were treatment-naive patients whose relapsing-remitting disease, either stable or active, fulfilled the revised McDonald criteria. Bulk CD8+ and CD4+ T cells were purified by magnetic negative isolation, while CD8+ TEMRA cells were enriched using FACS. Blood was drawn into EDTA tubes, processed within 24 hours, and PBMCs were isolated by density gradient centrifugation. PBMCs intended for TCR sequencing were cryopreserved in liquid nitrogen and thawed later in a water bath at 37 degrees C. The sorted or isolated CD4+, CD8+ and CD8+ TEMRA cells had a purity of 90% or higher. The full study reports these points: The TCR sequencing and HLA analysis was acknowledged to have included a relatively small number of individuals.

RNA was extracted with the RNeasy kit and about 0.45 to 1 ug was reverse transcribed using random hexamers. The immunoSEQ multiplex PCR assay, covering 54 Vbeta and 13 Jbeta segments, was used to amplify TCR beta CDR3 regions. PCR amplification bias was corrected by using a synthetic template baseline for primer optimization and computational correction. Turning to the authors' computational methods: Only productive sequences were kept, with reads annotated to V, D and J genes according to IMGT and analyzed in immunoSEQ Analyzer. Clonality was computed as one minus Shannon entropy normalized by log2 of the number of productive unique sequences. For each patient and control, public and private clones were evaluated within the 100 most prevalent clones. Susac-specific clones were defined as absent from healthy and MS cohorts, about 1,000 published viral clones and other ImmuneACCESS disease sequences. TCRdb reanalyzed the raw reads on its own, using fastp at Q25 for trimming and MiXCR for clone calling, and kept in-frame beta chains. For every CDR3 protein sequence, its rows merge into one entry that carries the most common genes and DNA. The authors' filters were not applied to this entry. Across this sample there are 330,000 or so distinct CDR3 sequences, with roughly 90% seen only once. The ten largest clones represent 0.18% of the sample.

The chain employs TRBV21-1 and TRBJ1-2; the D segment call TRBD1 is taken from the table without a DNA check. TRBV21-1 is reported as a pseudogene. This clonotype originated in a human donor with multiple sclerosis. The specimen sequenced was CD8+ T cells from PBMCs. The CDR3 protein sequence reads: CASSNYIGTGRYTF. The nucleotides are TGTGCCAGCAGCAATTACATAGGGACCGGGCGCTACACCTTC.